The rows below give T cell receptor beta chains drawn from one sample of a study of high-grade serous ovarian cancer treatment subgroups. Sequenced by immunoSEQ multiplex PCR; TCRdb stores in-frame clones only, minus some. Of over 15,000 clones in the sample, around 73% were seen once. What was sequenced was tumor tissue. The receptors here all came from a human donor with high-grade serous ovarian cancer. Both conserved end residues are part of each CDR3. The order of the fields is clone size, J gene, D gene, V gene, CDR3 DNA, CDR3 protein. The D gene is left open where the match is weak. Clone size appears in some rows only: once, few, many, or a class for an expanded clone.

>.|TRBJ2-2|.|TRBV19
TGTGCCAGTAAAGTGTTAACCACCGGGGAGCTGTTTTTT
CASKVLTTGELFF
>once|TRBJ2-2|.|TRBV27
TGTGCCAGCAGTTTTAAAGGCAGGGGACACACCGGGGAGCTGTTTTTT
CASSFKGRGHTGELFF
>.|TRBJ1-1|.|TRBV29-1
TGCAGCGTTGAGGCTGTAGGGACTGAAGCTTTCTTT
CSVEAVGTEAFF
>few|TRBJ1-2|.|TRBV6-5
TGTGCCAGCAGTTACTCGTTCTTCCCGCTGTCGGGAGGCTACACCTTC
CASSYSFFPLSGGYTF
>.|TRBJ2-3|.|TRBV7-2
TGTGCCAGCAGAGTGAGGGGGTCAGATACGCAGTATTTT
CASRVRGSDTQYF
>.|TRBJ1-1|.|TRBV7-2
TGTGCCAGCAGCTTACGCGGCGGAGCATACACTGAAGCTTTCTTT
CASSLRGGAYTEAFF
>once|TRBJ1-2|TRBD1|TRBV28
TGTGCCAGCAGTTTTGGGACAGGGACTAACTATGGCTACACCTTC
CASSFGTGTNYGYTF
>once|TRBJ2-5|.|TRBV15
TGTGCCACCAGCAGGGCCCCTGGGGAGCAGTACTTC
CATSRAPGEQYF
>.|TRBJ1-2|TRBD1|TRBV4-2
TGTGCCAGCAGCCAAGACCCGACAGGGGCCATCTATGGCTACACCTTC
CASSQDPTGAIYGYTF
>.|TRBJ2-2|.|TRBV29-1
TGCAGCGCCCTCGGCACCGGGGAGCTGTTTTTT
CSALGTGELFF
>.|TRBJ2-2|TRBD1|TRBV9
TGTGCCAGCAGCCCCTCAAGGGGACAGTTTCTAACCGGGGAGCTGTTTTTT
CASSPSRGQFLTGELFF
>.|TRBJ2-1|.|TRBV10-3
TGTGCCATCTCACTAGCCTCAACCTCCTACAATGAGCAGTTCTTC
CAISLASTSYNEQFF
>.|TRBJ2-3|TRBD2|TRBV5-1
TGCGCCAGCACTAGTAGCGGGGGGGCCCCCACAGATACGCAGTATTTT
CASTSSGGAPTDTQYF
>.|TRBJ1-1|.|TRBV5-1
TGCGCCAGCAGCTTGGCGGGGGGGTACACTGAAGCTTTCTTT
CASSLAGGYTEAFF
>.|TRBJ2-5|TRBD2|TRBV10-1
TGCGCCAGCAGTGAGCGGGGGGGCGGGGAGGAGACCCAGTACTTC
CASSERGGGEETQYF
>few|TRBJ1-1|.|TRBV4-3
TGCGCCAGCAGCCCTGGTCCGTTGCTTATGAACACTGAAGCTTTCTTT
CASSPGPLLMNTEAFF
>once|TRBJ1-6|.|TRBV4-3
TGCGCCAGCAGTTCAGAGTATTCACCCCTCCACTTT
CASSSEYSPLHF
>.|TRBJ2-1|.|TRBV14
TGTGCCAGCAGCCCAACCCAACAGATTACCTACAATGAGCAGTTCTTC
CASSPTQQITYNEQFF
>.|TRBJ2-5|.|TRBV7-2
TGTGCCAGCAGCTTAGGTAGGGGGTCGCTCCTGGAGGAGACCCAGTACTTC
CASSLGRGSLLEETQYF
>.|TRBJ2-7|TRBD1|TRBV14
TGTGCCAGCAGCCAGACAGGGCAACCGACCTACGAGCAGTACTTC
CASSQTGQPTYEQYF
>few|TRBJ1-2|.|TRBV9
TGTGCCAGCAATTCTGCGGGGTCGGGACATGGCTACACCTTC
CASNSAGSGHGYTF
>.|TRBJ2-1|TRBD2|TRBV2
TGTGCCAGCAGGGTTCTAGCGGGGGGGCTTACTGAGCAGTTCTTC
CASRVLAGGLTEQFF
>.|TRBJ1-3|.|TRBV4-2
TGTGCCAGCACCCCGAGCCTGGTTCGGACGGGAAACACCATATATTTT
CASTPSLVRTGNTIYF
>few|TRBJ1-1|.|TRBV11-3
TGTGCCAGCAGCTTAGATAACGGGGTAACAGGGCTTGAGAACACTGAAGCTTTCTTT
CASSLDNGVTGLENTEAFF
>.|TRBJ2-7|.|TRBV5-4
TGTGCCAGCAGCCCCGGAAGATCCAACGAGCAGTACTTC
CASSPGRSNEQYF
>once|TRBJ1-3|.|TRBV6-5
TGTGCCAGCAGTTTCGCACAGGGTGGGAACACCATATATTTT
CASSFAQGGNTIYF
>few|TRBJ2-2|.|TRBV5-1
TGCGCCAGCAGCTTGGGAGGTAGAGCGGGCGGCACCGGGGAGCTGTTTTTT
CASSLGGRAGGTGELFF
>.|TRBJ1-1|.|TRBV6-1
TGTGCCAGCAGAGGAGCGAGGGTAAACACTGAAGCTTTCTTT
CASRGARVNTEAFF
>medium-sized|TRBJ1-3|.|TRBV28
TGTGCCAGCAGTTTTGGCTCTGGAAACACCATATATTTT
CASSFGSGNTIYF
>.|TRBJ2-5|.|TRBV5-6
TGTGCCAGCAGCTTGGGGCTAAGAGAGACCCAGTACTTC
CASSLGLRETQYF
>.|TRBJ2-3|TRBD2|TRBV9
TGTGCCAGCAGCACTCAGACTAGCCCGAGCACAGATACGCAGTATTTT
CASSTQTSPSTDTQYF
>once|TRBJ2-1|.|TRBV4-2
TGTGCCAGCAGCCCTCAACAGGGCGATGAGCAGTTCTTC
CASSPQQGDEQFF
>.|TRBJ2-1|.|TRBV6-4
TGTGCCAGCAGTCCTAAAGTCGGGGAGTACAATGAGCAGTTCTTC
CASSPKVGEYNEQFF
>few|TRBJ1-1|TRBD1|TRBV27
TGTGCCAGCAGTATAAAACAGGGGGTGGCTGAAGCTTTCTTT
CASSIKQGVAEAFF
>few|TRBJ2-1|.|TRBV9
TGTGCCAGCAGCGTACTAGCCGATGAGCAGTTCTTC
CASSVLADEQFF
>.|TRBJ1-2|TRBD1|TRBV6-5
TGTGCCAGCAGTTACAATCAGGGGGACTATGGCTACACCTTC
CASSYNQGDYGYTF
>.|TRBJ2-1|.|TRBV4-2
TGTGCCAGCAGCCTTACGACTGCGCGCGGACCGAACAATGAGCAGTTCTTC
CASSLTTARGPNNEQFF
>medium-sized|TRBJ2-1|.|TRBV2
TGTGCCAGCAGTGACCCGGGACGGGCCTACAATGAGCAGTTCTTC
CASSDPGRAYNEQFF
>medium-sized|TRBJ2-1|TRBD1|TRBV29-1
TGCAGCGTTAAGACAGGGGGCTTCGGTGAGCAGTTCTTC
CSVKTGGFGEQFF
>.|TRBJ1-3|.|TRBV11-3
TGTGCTACGGGTGAGGGAAACACCATATATTTT
CATGEGNTIYF
>.|TRBJ2-3|TRBD2|TRBV5-5
TGTGCCAGCAGCTTTGTAGGAGGCGGGGGGGCCGGCGATACGCAGTATTTT
CASSFVGGGGAGDTQYF
>.|TRBJ1-3|.|TRBV28
TGTGCCAGTCTAAGTAAATCAGGGAATGGAAACACCATATATTTT
CASLSKSGNGNTIYF
>.|TRBJ1-2|.|TRBV7-2
TGTGCCAGCAGCTTAGAGGCAGGGGCCAACTATGGCTACACCTTC
CASSLEAGANYGYTF
>.|TRBJ1-6|TRBD1|TRBV7-9
TGTGCCAGCAGCCGCGAGTCCGGGACAGGGGGTTCACCCCTCCACTTT
CASSRESGTGGSPLHF
>.|TRBJ1-2|TRBD1|TRBV11-3
TGTGCCAGCAGCTCTCATCCGGGACAGGGGGACTATGGCTACACCTTC
CASSSHPGQGDYGYTF
>.|TRBJ1-4|TRBD1|TRBV14
TGTGCCAGCAGCCACGACTCCGGGACAGGGAATGAAAAACTGTTTTTT
CASSHDSGTGNEKLFF